This T cell receptor beta chain was observed in a study of CD8 T cells in ankylosing spondylitis. The CDR3 is made up of 13 amino acids. In germline, CDR1 is SGHAT, CDR2 FQDESV (reference sequence). Trimming stripped 5 bases from V and 5 bases from J, with 12 bases between. A single record per CDR3 protein comes from TCRdb applying MiXCR to the 5' RACE reads. This table has 250,000 to 300,000 distinct CDR3 sequences, roughly 20% appearing once. The J gene is TRBJ1-2, the V gene TRBV11-1, with a tentative D call TRBD1 (5 bases). The sample comprised blood, either unsorted or a sorted T cell fraction (not recorded which). The TCR sequence derives from a male donor with ankylosing spondylitis or in good health (not recorded which). The CDR3 nucleotides read TGTGCCAGCAGCCCCAGGGCCGGGTATGGCTACACCTTC. Its protein product is CASSPRAGYGYTF.